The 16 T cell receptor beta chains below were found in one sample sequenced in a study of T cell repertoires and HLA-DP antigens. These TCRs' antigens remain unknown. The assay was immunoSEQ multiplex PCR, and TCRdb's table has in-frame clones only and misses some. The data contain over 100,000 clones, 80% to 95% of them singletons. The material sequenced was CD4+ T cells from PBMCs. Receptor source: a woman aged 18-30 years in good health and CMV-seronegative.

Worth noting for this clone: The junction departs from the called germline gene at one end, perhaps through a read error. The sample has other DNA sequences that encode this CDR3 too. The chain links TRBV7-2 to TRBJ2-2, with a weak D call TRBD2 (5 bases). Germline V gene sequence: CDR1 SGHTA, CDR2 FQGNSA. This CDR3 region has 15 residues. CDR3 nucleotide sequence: TGTGCTAGCAGCATTCAGGTGGAGCGGACCGGGGAGCTGTTTTTT. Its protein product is CASSIQVERTGELFF.

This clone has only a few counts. The DNA of the CDR3 is TGTGCCACCAGCAGACTCGTGTTCAACACTGAAGCTTTCTTT. It codes for CATSRLVFNTEAFF. The chain employs TRBV15 and TRBJ1-1; no firm D call. Trimming pared 2 bases from V and 2 bases from J, leaving 9 bases between. This CDR3 region has 14 residues. Per germline, CDR1 LNHNV and CDR2 YYDKDF (reference sequence).

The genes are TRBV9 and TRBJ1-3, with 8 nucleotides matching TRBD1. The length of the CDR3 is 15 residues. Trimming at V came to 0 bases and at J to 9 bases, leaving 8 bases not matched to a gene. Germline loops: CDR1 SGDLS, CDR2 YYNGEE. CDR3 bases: TGTGCCAGCAGCGTAGAACAGGGGGTTGCAGCCACCATATATTTT. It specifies CASSVEQGVAATIYF.

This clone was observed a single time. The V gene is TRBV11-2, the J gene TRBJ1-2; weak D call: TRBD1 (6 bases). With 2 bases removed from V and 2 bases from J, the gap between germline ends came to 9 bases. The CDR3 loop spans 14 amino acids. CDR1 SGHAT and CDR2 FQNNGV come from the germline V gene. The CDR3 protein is CASSLTGLNYGYTF. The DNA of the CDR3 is TGTGCCAGCAGCTTAACAGGGCTGAACTATGGCTACACCTTC. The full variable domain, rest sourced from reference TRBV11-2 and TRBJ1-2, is EAGVAQSPRYKIIEKRQSVAFWCNPISGHATLYWYQQILGQGPKLLIQFQNNGVVDDSQLPKDRFSAERLKGVDSTLKIQPAKLEDSAVYLCASSLTGLNYGYTFGSGTRLTVV.

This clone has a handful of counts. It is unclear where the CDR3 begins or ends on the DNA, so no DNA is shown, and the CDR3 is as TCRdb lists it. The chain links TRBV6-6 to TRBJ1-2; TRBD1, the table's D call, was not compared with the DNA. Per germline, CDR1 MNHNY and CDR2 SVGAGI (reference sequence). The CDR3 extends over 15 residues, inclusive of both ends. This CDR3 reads CASSSSGQGAGGYTF.

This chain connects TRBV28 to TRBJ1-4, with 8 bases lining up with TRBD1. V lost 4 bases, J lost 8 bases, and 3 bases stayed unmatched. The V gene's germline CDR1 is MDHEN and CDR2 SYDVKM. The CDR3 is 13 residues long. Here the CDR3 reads CASSYRDREKLFF. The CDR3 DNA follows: TGTGCCAGCAGTTACCGGGACAGGGAAAAACTGTTTTTT.

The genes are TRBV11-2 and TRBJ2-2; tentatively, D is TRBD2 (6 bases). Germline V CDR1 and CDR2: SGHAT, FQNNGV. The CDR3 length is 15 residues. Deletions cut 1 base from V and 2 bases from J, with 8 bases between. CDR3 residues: CASSLGGTNTGELFF. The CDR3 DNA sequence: TGTGCCAGCAGCTTAGGGGGGACTAACACCGGGGAGCTGTTTTTT.

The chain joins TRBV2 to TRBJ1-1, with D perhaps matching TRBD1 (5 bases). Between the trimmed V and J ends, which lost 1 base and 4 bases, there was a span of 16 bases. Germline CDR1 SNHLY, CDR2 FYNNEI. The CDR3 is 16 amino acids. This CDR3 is CASSEVGTALGTEAFF. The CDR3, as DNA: TGTGCCAGCAGTGAAGTGGGGACGGCCCTGGGCACTGAAGCTTTCTTT. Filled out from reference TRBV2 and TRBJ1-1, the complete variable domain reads EPEVTQTPSHQVTQMGQEVILRCVPISNHLYFYWYRQILGQKVEFLVSFYNNEISEKSEIFDDQFSVERPDGSNFTLKIRSTKLEDSAMYFCASSEVGTALGTEAFFGQGTRLTVV.

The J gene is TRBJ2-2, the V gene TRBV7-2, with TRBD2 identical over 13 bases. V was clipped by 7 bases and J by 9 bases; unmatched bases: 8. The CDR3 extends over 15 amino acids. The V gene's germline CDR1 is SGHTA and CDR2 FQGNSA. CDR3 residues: CASTPGLAGFWELFF. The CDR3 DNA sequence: TGTGCCAGCACCCCGGGACTAGCGGGGTTCTGGGAGCTGTTTTTT.

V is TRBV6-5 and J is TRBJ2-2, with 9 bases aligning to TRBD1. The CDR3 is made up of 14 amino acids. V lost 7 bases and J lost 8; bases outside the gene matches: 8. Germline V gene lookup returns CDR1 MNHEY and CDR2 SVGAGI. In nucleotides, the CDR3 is TGTGCCAGCACCCGGGACAGGGCCGCAGGGGAGCTGTTTTTT. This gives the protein CASTRDRAAGELFF.

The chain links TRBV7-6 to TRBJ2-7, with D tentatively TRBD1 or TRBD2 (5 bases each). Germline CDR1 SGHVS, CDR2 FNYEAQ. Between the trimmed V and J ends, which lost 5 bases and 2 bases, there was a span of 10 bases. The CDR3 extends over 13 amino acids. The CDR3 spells CASSRWGPYEQYF. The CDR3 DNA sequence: TGTGCCAGCAGCCGATGGGGACCCTACGAGCAGTACTTC.

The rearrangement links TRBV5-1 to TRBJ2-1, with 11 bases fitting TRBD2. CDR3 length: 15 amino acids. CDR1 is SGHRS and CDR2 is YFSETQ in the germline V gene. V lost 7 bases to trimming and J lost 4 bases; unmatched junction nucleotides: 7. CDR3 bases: TGCGCCAGCCAGACCGGGACTAGCGGTTACAATGAGCAGTTCTTC. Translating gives CASQTGTSGYNEQFF.

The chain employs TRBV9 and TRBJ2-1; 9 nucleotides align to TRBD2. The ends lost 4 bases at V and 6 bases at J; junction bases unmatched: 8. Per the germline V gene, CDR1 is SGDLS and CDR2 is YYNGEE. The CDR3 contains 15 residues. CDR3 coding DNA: TGTGCCAGCAGCTTCCAAGCGGGGGGCCTCAATGAGCAGTTCTTC. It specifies CASSFQAGGLNEQFF.

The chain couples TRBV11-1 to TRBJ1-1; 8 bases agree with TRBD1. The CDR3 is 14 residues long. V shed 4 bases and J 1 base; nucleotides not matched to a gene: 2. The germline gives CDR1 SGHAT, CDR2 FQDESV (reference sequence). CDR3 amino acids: CASSSGGWNTEAFF. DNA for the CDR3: TGTGCCAGCAGCTCAGGGGGCTGGAACACTGAAGCTTTCTTT.

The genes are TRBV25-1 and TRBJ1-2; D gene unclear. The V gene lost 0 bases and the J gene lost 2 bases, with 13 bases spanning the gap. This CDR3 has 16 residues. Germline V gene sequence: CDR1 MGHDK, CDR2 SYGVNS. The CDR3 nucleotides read TGTGCCAGCAGTGAATATGCCGGGCAGGAGAACTATGGCTACACCTTC. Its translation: CASSEYAGQENYGYTF.

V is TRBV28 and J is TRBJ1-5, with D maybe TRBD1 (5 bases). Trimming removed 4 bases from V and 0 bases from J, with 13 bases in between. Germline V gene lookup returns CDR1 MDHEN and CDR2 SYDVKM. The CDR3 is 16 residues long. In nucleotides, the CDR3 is TGTGCCAGCAGTTCCGACAGTGTTTATAGCAATCAGCCCCAGCATTTT. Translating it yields CASSSDSVYSNQPQHF.